This paragraph covers one T cell receptor beta chain sequence. The data stem from a study of T cell clonotyping in hematopoietic cell transplantation. Here immunoSEQ multiplex PCR was the method, and the copy in TCRdb shows in-frame clones only, minus some. The repertoire has some 4,300 clones, roughly 88% of them found once; the top ten carry less than 6.5%. This CDR3 spans 15 amino acids. Germline CDR1 and CDR2: LNHDA and SQIVND (reference sequence). The V gene lost 7 bases and the J gene lost 6 bases, with 18 bases spanning the gap. This receptor was identified in a man aged 40-49 years in good health. Some clones in this sample may be carry-over from other donors' samples. Sequencing used peripheral blood mononuclear cells. This chain connects TRBV19 to TRBJ2-2; D perhaps matches TRBD1 (6 bases). For the CDR3, the DNA is TGTGCCAGTAACAAACCTTCCCAGGGGTCCGGGGAGCTGTTTTTT. Its translation: CASNKPSQGSGELFF.